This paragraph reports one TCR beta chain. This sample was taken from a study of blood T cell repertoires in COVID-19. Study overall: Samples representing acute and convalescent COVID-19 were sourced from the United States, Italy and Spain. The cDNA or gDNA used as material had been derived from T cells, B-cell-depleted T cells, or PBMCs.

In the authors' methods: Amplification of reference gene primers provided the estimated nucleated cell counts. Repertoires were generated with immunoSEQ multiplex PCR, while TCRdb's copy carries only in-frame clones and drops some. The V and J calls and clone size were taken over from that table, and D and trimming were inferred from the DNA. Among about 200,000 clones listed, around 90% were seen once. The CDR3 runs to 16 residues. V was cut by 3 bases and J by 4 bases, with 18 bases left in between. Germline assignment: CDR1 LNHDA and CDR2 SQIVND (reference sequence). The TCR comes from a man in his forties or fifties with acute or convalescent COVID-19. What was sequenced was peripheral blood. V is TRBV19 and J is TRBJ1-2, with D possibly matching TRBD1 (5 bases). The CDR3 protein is CASSIPRTFGPYGYTF. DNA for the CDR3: TGTGCCAGTAGTATCCCCCGGACATTTGGCCCCTATGGCTACACCTTC.